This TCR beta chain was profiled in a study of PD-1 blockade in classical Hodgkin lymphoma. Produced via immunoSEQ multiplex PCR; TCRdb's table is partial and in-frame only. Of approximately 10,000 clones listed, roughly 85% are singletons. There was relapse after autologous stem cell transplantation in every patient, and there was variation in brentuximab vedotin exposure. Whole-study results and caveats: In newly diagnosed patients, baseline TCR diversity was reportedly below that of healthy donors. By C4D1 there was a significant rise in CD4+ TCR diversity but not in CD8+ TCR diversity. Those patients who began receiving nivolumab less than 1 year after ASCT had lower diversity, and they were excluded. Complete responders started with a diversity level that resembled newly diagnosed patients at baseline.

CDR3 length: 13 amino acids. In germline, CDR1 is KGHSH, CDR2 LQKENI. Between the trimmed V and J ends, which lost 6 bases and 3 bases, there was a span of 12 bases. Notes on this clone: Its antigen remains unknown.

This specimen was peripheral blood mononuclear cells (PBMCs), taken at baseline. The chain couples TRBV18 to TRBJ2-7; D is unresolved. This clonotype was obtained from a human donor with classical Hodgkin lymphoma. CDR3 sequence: CASSPPTDYEQYF. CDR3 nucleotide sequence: TGTGCCAGCTCCCCCCCCACAGACTACGAGCAGTACTTC.